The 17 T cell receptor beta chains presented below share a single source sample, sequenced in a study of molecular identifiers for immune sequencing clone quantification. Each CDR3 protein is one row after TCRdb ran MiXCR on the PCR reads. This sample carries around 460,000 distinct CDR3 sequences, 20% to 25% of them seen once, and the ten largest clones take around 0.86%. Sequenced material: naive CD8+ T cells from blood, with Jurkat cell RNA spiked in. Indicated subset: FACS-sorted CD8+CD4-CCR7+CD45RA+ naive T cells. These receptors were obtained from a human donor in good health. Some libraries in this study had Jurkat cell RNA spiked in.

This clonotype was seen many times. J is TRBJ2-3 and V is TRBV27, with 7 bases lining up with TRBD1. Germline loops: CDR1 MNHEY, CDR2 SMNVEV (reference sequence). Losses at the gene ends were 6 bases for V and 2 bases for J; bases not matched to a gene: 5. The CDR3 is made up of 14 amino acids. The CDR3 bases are TGTGCCAGCAGCTTGGGACAGTTCACAGATACGCAGTATTTT. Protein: CASSLGQFTDTQYF.

The CDR3 region is CASSTPGGQNEQFF. In nucleotides, the CDR3 is TGTGCCAGCAGCACACCGGGGGGGCAGAATGAGCAGTTCTTC. The rearrangement uses TRBV7-2 and TRBJ2-1, with 8 nucleotides matching TRBD2. CDR3 length: 14 amino acids. The V segment lost 5 bases and the J segment 7 bases; nucleotides outside the gene matches: 7. CDR1 and CDR2 from the germline V gene are SGHTA and FQGNSA.

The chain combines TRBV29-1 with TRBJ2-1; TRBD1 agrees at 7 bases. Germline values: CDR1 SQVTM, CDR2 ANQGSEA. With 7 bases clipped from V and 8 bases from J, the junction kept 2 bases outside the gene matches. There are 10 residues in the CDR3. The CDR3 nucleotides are TGCAGCGCCACAGGGGATGAGCAGTTCTTC. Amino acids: CSATGDEQFF.

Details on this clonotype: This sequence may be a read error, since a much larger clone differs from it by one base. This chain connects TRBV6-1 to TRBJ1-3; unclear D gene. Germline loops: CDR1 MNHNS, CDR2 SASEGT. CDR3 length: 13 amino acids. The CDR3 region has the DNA TGTGTCAGCAGACAACACAGCGGAAACACCATATATTTT. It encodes CVSRQHSGNTIYF.

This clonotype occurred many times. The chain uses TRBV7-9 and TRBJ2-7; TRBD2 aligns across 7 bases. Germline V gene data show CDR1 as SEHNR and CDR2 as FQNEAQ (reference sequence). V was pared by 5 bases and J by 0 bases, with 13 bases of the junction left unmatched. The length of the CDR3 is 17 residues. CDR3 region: CASSPPSSGGTSYEQYF. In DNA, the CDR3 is TGTGCCAGCAGCCCGCCCAGCTCGGGAGGTACCTCCTACGAGCAGTACTTC.

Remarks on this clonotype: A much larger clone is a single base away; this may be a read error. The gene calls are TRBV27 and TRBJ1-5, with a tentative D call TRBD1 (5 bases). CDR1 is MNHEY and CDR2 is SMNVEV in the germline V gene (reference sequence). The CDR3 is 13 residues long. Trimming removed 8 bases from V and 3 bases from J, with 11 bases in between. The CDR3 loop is CASPRGDNQPQHF. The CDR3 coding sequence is TGTGCCAGCCCGCGAGGGGACAATCAGCCCCAGCATTTT.

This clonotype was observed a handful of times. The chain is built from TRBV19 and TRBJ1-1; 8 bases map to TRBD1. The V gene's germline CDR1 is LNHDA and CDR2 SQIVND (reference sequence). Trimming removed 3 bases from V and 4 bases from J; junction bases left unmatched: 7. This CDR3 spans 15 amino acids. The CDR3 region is CASSIPGGWGTEAFF. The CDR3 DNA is TGTGCCAGTAGTATTCCAGGGGGCTGGGGCACTGAAGCTTTCTTT. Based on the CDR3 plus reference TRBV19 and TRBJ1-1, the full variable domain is DGGITQSPKYLFRKEGQNVTLSCEQNLNHDAMYWYRQDPGQGLRLIYYSQIVNDFQKGDIAEGYSVSREKKESFPLTVTSAQKNPTAFYLCASSIPGGWGTEAFFGQGTRLTVV.

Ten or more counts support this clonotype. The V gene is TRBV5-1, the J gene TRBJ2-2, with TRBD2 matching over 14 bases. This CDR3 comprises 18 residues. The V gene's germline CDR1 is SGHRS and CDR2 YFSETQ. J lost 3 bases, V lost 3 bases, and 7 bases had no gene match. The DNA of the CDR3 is TGCGCCAGCAGCTCAATACCGGGACTAGCGGGAGACACCGGGGAGCTGTTTTTT. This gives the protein CASSSIPGLAGDTGELFF. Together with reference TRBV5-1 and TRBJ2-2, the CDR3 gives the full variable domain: KAGVTQTPRYLIKTRGQQVTLSCSPISGHRSVSWYQQTPGQGLQFLFEYFSETQRNKGNFPGRFSGRQFSNSRSEMNVSTLELGDSALYLCASSSIPGLAGDTGELFFGEGSRLTVL.

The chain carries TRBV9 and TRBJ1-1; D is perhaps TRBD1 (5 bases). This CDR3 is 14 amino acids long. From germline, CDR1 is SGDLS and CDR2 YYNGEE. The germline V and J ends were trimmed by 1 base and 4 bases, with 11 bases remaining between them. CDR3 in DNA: TGTGCCAGCAGCGTAATGGGGGGAGGCACTGAAGCTTTCTTT. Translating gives CASSVMGGGTEAFF.

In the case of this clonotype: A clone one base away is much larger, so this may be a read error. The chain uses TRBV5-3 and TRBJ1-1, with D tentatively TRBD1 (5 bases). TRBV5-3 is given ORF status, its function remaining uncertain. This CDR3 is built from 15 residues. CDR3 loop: CASSLVLGIGTEASF. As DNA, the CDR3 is TGTGCCAGCAGCTTGGTTTTAGGGATAGGGACTGAAGCTTCCTTT.

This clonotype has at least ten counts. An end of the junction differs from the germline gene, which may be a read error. As DNA, the CDR3 is TGCGCCAGCAGCCAAGAGCAGGGAGGCTATGGCTACACCTTC. Protein sequence: CASSQEQGGYGYTF. The chain is built from TRBV4-2 and TRBJ1-2, with D perhaps TRBD1 (5 bases). Germline V lookup: CDR1 LGHNA, CDR2 YNFKEQ. CDR3 length equals 14 residues.

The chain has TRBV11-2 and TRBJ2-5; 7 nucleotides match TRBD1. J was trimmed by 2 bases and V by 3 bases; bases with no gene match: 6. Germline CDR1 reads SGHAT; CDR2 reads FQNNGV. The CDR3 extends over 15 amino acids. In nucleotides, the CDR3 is TGTGCCAGCAGCTTTGGGGACAGCTTACAAGAGACCCAGTACTTC. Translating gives CASSFGDSLQETQYF.

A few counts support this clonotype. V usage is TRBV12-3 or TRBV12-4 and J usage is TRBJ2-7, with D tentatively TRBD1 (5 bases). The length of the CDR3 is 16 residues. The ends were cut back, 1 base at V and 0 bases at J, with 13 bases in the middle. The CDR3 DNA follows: TGTGCCAGCAGTTTAGGGGCAGGGCTTTACTCCTACGAGCAGTACTTC. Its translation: CASSLGAGLYSYEQYF.

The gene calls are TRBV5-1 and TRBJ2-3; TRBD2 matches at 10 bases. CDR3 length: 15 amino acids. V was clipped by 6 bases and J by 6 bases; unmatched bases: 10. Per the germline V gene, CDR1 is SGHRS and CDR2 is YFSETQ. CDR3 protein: CASNPSGGTTDTQYF. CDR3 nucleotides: TGCGCCAGCAACCCTAGCGGGGGAACCACCGATACGCAGTATTTT. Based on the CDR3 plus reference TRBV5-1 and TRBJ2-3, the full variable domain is KAGVTQTPRYLIKTRGQQVTLSCSPISGHRSVSWYQQTPGQGLQFLFEYFSETQRNKGNFPGRFSGRQFSNSRSEMNVSTLELGDSALYLCASNPSGGTTDTQYFGPGTRLTVL.

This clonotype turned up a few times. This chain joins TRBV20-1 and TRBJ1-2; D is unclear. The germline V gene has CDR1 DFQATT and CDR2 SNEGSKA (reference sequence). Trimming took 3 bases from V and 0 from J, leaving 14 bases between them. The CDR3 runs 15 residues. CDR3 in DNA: TGCAGTGCTAGTAATGGACGGATCGCTAACTATGGCTACACCTTC. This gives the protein CSASNGRIANYGYTF.

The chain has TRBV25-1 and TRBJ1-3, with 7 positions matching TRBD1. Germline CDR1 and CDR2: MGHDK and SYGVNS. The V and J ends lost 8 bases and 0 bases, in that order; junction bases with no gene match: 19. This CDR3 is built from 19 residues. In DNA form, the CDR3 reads TGTGCCAGCCCTCATATCGGGACAGCCAACCCTACCTCTGGAAACACCATATATTTT. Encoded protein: CASPHIGTANPTSGNTIYF.

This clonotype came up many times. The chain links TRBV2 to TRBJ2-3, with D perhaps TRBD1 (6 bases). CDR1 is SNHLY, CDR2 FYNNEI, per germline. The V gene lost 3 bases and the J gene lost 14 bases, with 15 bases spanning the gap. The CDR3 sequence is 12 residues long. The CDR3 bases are TGTGCCAGCAGTGATCTGGACAGCCTTGTGTATTTT. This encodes CASSDLDSLVYF.